These T cell receptor beta chains were read from a single sample in a study of post-analysis software for immune sequencing data. Each CDR3 protein is one row after TCRdb ran MiXCR on the PCR reads. The table lists some 370,000 distinct CDR3 sequences, around 33% of them singletons. Sequencing was carried out using blood. These receptors all come from a girl aged 10-17 years with multiple sclerosis. Each CDR3 is given without its conserved first and last residue.

V gene	J gene	CDR3 protein
TRBV3-1	TRBJ2-3	ASSPHRLAGGPGDTQY
TRBV6-1	TRBJ1-6	ASLPGLGQGSPLH
TRBV11-2	TRBJ2-5	ASSRGLAGGQWETQY
TRBV20-1	TRBJ2-7	SAHSGGGYEQY
TRBV5-1	TRBJ1-1	ASSSTTGGIAEAF
TRBV27	TRBJ2-1	ASSRVGQGAYNEQF
TRBV7-9	TRBJ2-7	ASSPWGLEQY
TRBV7-3	TRBJ2-7	ASSPLGDRDSYEQY
TRBV6-1	TRBJ1-5	ASIGTYNQPQH
TRBV5-1	TRBJ2-5	ASRRTGTGVETQY
TRBV7-2	TRBJ2-5	ASVGLAQSETQY
TRBV20-1	TRBJ2-3	GASGGISTDTQY
TRBV5-1	TRBJ1-2	ASSWDRGLDGYT
TRBV29-1	TRBJ1-2	SVPGQGDFGYT
TRBV6-5	TRBJ1-1	ASSGGWDTEAF
TRBV12-3/TRBV12-4	TRBJ2-7	ASSLQRGGYEQY
TRBV7-9	TRBJ2-3	ASSLRGTGSTDTQY
TRBV5-1	TRBJ1-1	ASSLADTSYGDTEAF
TRBV30	TRBJ2-2	AWLRGLGAGELF
TRBV7-9	TRBJ2-7	ASSSRQGAHEQY
TRBV28	TRBJ1-5	ASSFRGFGQPQH
TRBV25-1	TRBJ1-1	ASSEYAGRTTEAF
TRBV7-2	TRBJ2-5	ASSLGGEETQY
TRBV7-8	TRBJ2-2	ASSLKGNTGELF
TRBV12-3/TRBV12-4	TRBJ2-5	AGSVDLTPY
TRBV11-2	TRBJ1-1	ASSSGTPIPTTEAF
TRBV20-1	TRBJ2-5	SARGLAGRLHQETQY
TRBV20-1	TRBJ1-5	SARGTNIGQPQH
TRBV10-2	TRBJ2-7	ASSENGVPFYEQY
TRBV5-1	TRBJ2-2	ASSLLGQTNTGELF
TRBV4-1	TRBJ2-7	ASSQVIGEQY
TRBV4-2	TRBJ2-5	ASSQGQGGETQY
TRBV3-1	TRBJ2-5	ASSGRDSQETQY
TRBV15	TRBJ1-1	ATSPRLNTEAF
TRBV4-1	TRBJ1-5	ASSQIDGPQPQH
TRBV3-1	TRBJ2-3	ASSRRGGRGMVDTQY
TRBV7-2	TRBJ2-1	ASSSSGAVYNEQF
TRBV2	TRBJ2-3	ASSERRGGTDTQY
TRBV7-9	TRBJ1-1	ASSSSRDRGGTEAF
TRBV27	TRBJ2-3	ASSLLDRHTDTQY
TRBV4-2	TRBJ2-7	ASSQARSFMQY
TRBV15	TRBJ2-3	ATSRAFRERGRVDTQY
TRBV10-3	TRBJ2-5	AMTPGLAGITRPQY
TRBV3-1	TRBJ1-2	ASSGDRVGSPNYGYT
TRBV6-5	TRBJ1-4	ASKQATNEKLF
TRBV7-9	TRBJ2-3	ASRPIPGLAADTQY
TRBV20-1	TRBJ2-3	SGEGSDTQY
TRBV29-1	TRBJ2-5	SALGRYQETQY
TRBV6-5	TRBJ2-7	ASSYSTSLSEQY
TRBV2	TRBJ1-5	ASGPRGDQPQH
TRBV6-2/TRBV6-3	TRBJ2-1	ASSYTLAGSSYNEQF